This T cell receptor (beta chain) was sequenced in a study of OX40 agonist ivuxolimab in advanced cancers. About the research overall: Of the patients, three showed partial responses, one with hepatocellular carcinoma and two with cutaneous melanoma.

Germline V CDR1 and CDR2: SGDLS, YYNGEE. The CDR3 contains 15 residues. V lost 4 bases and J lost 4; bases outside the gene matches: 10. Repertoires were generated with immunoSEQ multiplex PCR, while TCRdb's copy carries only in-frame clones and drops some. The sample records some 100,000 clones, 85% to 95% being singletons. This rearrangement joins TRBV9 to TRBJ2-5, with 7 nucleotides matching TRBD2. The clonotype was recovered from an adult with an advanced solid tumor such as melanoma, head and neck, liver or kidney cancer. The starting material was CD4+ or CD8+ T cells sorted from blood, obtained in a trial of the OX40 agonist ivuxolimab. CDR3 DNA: TGTGCCAGCAGCTCTCAGGGAGGGTCGATAGAGACCCAGTACTTC. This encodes CASSSQGGSIETQYF.